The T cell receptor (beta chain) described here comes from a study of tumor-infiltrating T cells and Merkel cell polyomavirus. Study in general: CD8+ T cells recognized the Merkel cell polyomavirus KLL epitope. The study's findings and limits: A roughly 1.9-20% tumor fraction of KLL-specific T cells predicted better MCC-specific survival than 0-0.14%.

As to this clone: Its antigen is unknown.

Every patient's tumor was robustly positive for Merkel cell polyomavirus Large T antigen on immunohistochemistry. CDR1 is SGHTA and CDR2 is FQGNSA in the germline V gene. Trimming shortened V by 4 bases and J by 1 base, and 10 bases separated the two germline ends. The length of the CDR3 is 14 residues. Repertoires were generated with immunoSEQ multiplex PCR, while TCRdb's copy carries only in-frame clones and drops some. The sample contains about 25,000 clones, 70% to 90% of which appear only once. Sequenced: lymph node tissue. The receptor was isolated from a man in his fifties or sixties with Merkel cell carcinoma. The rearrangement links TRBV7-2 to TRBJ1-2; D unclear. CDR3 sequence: CASSSPVVNYGYTF. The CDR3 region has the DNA TGTGCCAGCAGCTCACCGGTAGTTAACTATGGCTACACCTTC.